These 10 T cell receptor beta chains share one sample of origin, sequenced in a study of chemoradiotherapy in HPV16-positive cancers. TCRdb's copy holds only in-frame clones and misses some; the assay was immunoSEQ multiplex PCR. The table lists tens of thousands of clones, 85% to 95% of them singletons. The sequences come from blood, collected from a patient who underwent chemoradiotherapy. These receptors came from a human donor with HPV-associated anogenital cancer.

V is TRBV27 and J is TRBJ2-3, with TRBD2 matching 9 bases. V lost 4 bases to trimming and J lost 6 bases; unmatched junction nucleotides: 8. Germline V CDR1 and CDR2: MNHEY, SMNVEV (reference sequence). This CDR3 contains 15 residues. The CDR3 sequence: CASSWASGAGDTQYF. The DNA of the CDR3 is TGTGCCAGCAGTTGGGCTAGCGGGGCTGGGGATACGCAGTATTTT.

The V and J genes are TRBV5-5 and TRBJ1-3, with D maybe TRBD1 (5 bases). The germline V gene has CDR1 SGHKS and CDR2 YYEKEE (reference sequence). Deletions cut 4 bases from V and 0 bases from J, with 14 bases between. The CDR3 length is 16 residues. The CDR3 sequence: CASSRLDRGSGNTIYF. The CDR3 coding sequence is TGTGCCAGCAGCCGACTCGACAGAGGCTCTGGAAACACCATATATTTT.

This clone appeared a few times. CDR3 protein: CASSLAGGQPQHF. CDR3 sequence (DNA): TGTGCCAGCAGCTTAGCAGGGGGTCAGCCCCAGCATTTT. The J gene is TRBJ1-5, the V gene TRBV5-4, with 7 nucleotides matching TRBD1. J was trimmed by 6 bases and V by 2 bases; bases with no gene match: 2. This CDR3 comprises 13 residues. CDR1 and CDR2 (germline): SGHNT, YYREEE (reference sequence).

This clone was recorded only once. The CDR3 here is CSVSVGRTSNTEAFF. CDR3 nucleotide sequence: TGCAGCGTTTCCGTCGGACGGACTTCGAACACTGAAGCTTTCTTT. V and J are TRBV29-1 and TRBJ1-1; D ambiguous. CDR1 SQVTM and CDR2 ANQGSEA come from the germline V gene. Trimming cost V 5 bases and J 1 base, with 17 bases left between them. This CDR3 region has 15 residues.

The chain uses TRBV7-7 and TRBJ2-5; TRBD2 agrees at 7 bases. Losses at the gene ends were 3 bases for V and 4 bases for J; bases not matched to a gene: 8. This CDR3 contains 15 residues. Germline CDR1 SSHAT, CDR2 FNYEAQ (reference sequence). The CDR3 loop is CASSLMAGVIETQYF. The CDR3, as DNA: TGTGCCAGCAGCTTGATGGCGGGAGTTATAGAGACCCAGTACTTC.

This sequence joins TRBV19 and TRBJ2-2; a weak D match, TRBD1 (5 bases). CDR3 length: 14 residues. Trimming took 6 bases from V and 6 from J, leaving 14 bases between them. Germline-derived CDR1 and CDR2 are LNHDA and SQIVND (reference sequence). This CDR3 reads CASRVGLPSGELFF. The CDR3 DNA sequence: TGTGCCAGTAGGGTGGGGCTCCCCTCCGGGGAGCTGTTTTTT.

The rearrangement joins TRBV18 to TRBJ2-2; tentative D call: TRBD1 (5 bases). The V end was cut by 5 bases, the J end by 0 bases, with 13 bases between. The length of the CDR3 is 16 residues. Looked up from germline, CDR1 is KGHSH and CDR2 is LQKENI. The DNA of the CDR3 is TGTGCCAGCTCAGGAGACAGACCCTCGAACACCGGGGAGCTGTTTTTT. Translated: CASSGDRPSNTGELFF.

V is TRBV6-1 and J is TRBJ2-2; unclear D gene. The CDR3 consists of 11 residues. Per the germline V gene, CDR1 is MNHNS and CDR2 is SASEGT. V was trimmed by 8 bases and J by 6 bases, leaving 7 bases between them. CDR3 sequence reads: CASVGSGELFF. DNA of the CDR3: TGTGCCAGCGTGGGGTCCGGGGAGCTGTTTTTT.

The genes are TRBV4-1 and TRBJ2-2, with D uncertain. There are 16 residues in the CDR3. The germline V gene encodes CDR1 MGHRA and CDR2 YSYEKL. Trimming took 3 bases from V and 5 from J, leaving 16 bases between them. This CDR3 is CASSHSPAIRTGELFF. The CDR3 nucleotides read TGCGCCAGCAGCCATTCGCCCGCGATACGAACCGGGGAGCTGTTTTTT.

The genes are TRBV11-2 and TRBJ2-2; D is perhaps TRBD1 or TRBD2 (5 bases each). The ends were cut back, 5 bases at V and 0 bases at J, with 19 bases in the middle. Germline CDR1 SGHAT, CDR2 FQNNGV. CDR3 length: 18 residues. The chain's CDR3 is CASSRPGRDPSNTGELFF. Written as DNA, the CDR3 is TGTGCCAGCAGCCGGCCGGGACGGGACCCTTCGAACACCGGGGAGCTGTTTTTT.